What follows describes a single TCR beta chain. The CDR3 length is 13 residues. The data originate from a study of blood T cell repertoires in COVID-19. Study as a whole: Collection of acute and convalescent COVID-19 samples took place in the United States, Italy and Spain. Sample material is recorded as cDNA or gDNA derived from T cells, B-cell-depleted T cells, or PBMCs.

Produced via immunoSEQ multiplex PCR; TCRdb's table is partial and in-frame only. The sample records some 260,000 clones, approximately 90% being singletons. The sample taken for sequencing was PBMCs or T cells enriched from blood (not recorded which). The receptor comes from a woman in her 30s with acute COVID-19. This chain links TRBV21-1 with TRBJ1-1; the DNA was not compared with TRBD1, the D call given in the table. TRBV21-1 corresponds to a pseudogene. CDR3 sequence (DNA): TGTGCCAGCAGCAAAGATAGACAGAATGAAGCTTTCTTT. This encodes CASSKDRQNEAFF.